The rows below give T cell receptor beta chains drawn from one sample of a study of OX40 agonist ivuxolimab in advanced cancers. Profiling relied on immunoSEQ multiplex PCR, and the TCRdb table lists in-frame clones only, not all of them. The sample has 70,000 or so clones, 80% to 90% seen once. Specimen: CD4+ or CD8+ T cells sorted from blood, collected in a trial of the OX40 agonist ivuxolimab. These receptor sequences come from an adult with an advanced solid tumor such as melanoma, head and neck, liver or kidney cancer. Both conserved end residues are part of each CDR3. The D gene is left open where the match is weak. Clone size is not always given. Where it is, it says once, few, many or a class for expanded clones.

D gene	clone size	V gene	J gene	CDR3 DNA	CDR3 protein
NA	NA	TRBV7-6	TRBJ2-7	TGTGCCAGCAGCCCCCCGGGAGGGGGCCACGAGCAGTACTTC	CASSPPGGGHEQYF
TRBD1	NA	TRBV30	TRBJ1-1	TGTGCCTGGAGTGCGACAGGGGGGGGGAACACTGAAGCTTTCTTT	CAWSATGGGNTEAFF
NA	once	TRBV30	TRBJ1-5	TGTGCCGGGGGGGAGGGGTTAGGGCAGCCCCAGCATTTT	CAGGEGLGQPQHF
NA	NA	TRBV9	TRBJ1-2	TGTGCCAGCAGCGCGAGAACAGGGTCAGGGGGCTACACCTTC	CASSARTGSGGYTF
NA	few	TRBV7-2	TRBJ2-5	TGTGCCAGCAGCTTAGCGGGGGTGGAGACCCAGTACTTC	CASSLAGVETQYF
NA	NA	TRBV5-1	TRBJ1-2	TGCGCCAGCCGCTGGACAACCGGGACTCCGGCCGATGGCTACACCTTC	CASRWTTGTPADGYTF
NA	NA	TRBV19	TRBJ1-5	TGTGCCAGTAGTATAGTGGGGATTCAGCCCCAGCATTTT	CASSIVGIQPQHF
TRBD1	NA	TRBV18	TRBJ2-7	TGTGCCAGCTCACCACGGGTTATTGGGACAGGGGGCGAGCAGTACTTC	CASSPRVIGTGGEQYF
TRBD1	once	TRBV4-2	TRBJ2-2	TGTGCCAGCAGCCAAGAAGGGACAGGGGGGAACACCGGGGAGCTGTTTTTT	CASSQEGTGGNTGELFF
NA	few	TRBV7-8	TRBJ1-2	TGTGCCAGCAGGAAGCTCGGAGGCGGCTACACCTTC	CASRKLGGGYTF
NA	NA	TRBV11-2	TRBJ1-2	TGTGCCAGCAGCTCTCCAGGGGAGGGGAACTATGGCTACACCTTC	CASSSPGEGNYGYTF
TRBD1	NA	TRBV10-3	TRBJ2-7	TGTGCCATCAGTGAGAGGGACAGTGGGGCCTACGAGCAGTACTTC	CAISERDSGAYEQYF
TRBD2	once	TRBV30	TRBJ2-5	TGTGCCTGGAGTCTACCCCCGGGACTAGCGGGGGTGGGAGAGACCCAGTACTTC	CAWSLPPGLAGVGETQYF
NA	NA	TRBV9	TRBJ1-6	TGTGCCAGCAGCGTAGTGGGGGGTGATTCACCCCTCCACTTT	CASSVVGGDSPLHF
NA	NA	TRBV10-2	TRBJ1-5	TGCGCCACTCGGGTCTCATGGGACCAGCCCCAGCATTTT	CATRVSWDQPQHF
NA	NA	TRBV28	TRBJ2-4	TGTGCCAGCAGCCCCCCCGCGGGGACGGGGGCGGCCAAAAACATTCAGTACTTC	CASSPPAGTGAAKNIQYF